What follows is one T cell receptor (beta chain) and its context. The sample is drawn from a study of cytomegalovirus exposure and HLA in healthy donors. After removal of 7 bases from V and 5 bases from J, the junction contained 16 bases not matched to a gene. The germline CDR1 and CDR2 sequences are SGHNT and YENEEA. The CDR3 is 16 residues long. Clones were sequenced by immunoSEQ multiplex PCR, and TCRdb holds only the in-frame ones, with some missing. The sample includes 100,000 or so clones, around 83% of them seen just once. The sequencing input was PBMCs. V and J are TRBV11-3 and TRBJ2-7, with TRBD2 matching over 8 bases. The TCR comes from a woman aged 18-30 years in good health and CMV-seropositive. For the CDR3, the DNA is TGTGCCAGCACCGACCTCCGGACTAGCAATCCCCACGAGCAGTACTTC. It yields the protein CASTDLRTSNPHEQYF.